These 23 T cell receptor beta chains were all obtained from the same sample, sequenced in a study of CD4 T cells in relation to SARS-CoV-2 and coronaviruses (dated by TCRdb to about 2021). CD4+ T cells from unexposed donors were collected before the COVID-19 pandemic (2011-2018). Following 10 days of culture, the EasySep CD4+ T cell isolation kit was used to isolate CD4+ T cells. Their antigen targets remain unknown. Libraries were constructed by the immunoSEQ multiplex PCR assay. Here the immuneACCESS table is served through TCRdb, limited to in-frame sequences with V and J called. Missing clones are a known gap in these copies; in checked studies unresolved V genes cover under half, and the rest lacks a known reason. Present in this sample are 15,000 to 19,000 clones, 76% of which were seen just once. Of the sample, over 25% is held by the ten largest clones. Material: CD4+ T cells from PBMCs, cultured in vitro. The receptors here all came from a human donor in good health.

The chain uses TRBV29-1 and TRBJ1-1; D possibly corresponds to TRBD1 (5 bases). The length of the CDR3 is 11 residues. Germline CDR1 and CDR2: SQVTM and ANQGSEA. V lost 7 bases to trimming and J lost 2 bases, with 8 bases between them. Here the CDR3 reads CSGTLNTEAFF. The DNA for the CDR3 is TGCAGCGGGACACTTAACACTGAAGCTTTCTTT.

This clone was counted only a few times. V gene TRBV9 combines with J gene TRBJ2-2, with TRBD2 as a possible D gene (6 bases). The CDR3 loop spans 15 amino acids. V shed 4 bases and J shed 6 bases, with 16 bases lying between them. Germline CDR1 reads SGDLS; CDR2 reads YYNGEE. The CDR3 DNA reads TGTGCCAGCAGCCTGGGACTCCCTAAGGCCGGGGAGCTGTTTTTT. Translated, it gives CASSLGLPKAGELFF.

The DNA of the CDR3 is TGTGCCTGGAGTGTCAGGGGGCCAGCTTTCTTT. This gives the protein CAWSVRGPAFF. The V call is TRBV30, the J call TRBJ1-1; 8 positions match TRBD1. V lost 0 bases to trimming and J lost 10 bases; unmatched junction nucleotides: 1. Germline-derived CDR1 and CDR2 are GTSNPN and SVGIG (reference sequence). The CDR3 spans 11 residues.

The CDR3 loop is CSASHIGTRGYEQFF. The CDR3 coding sequence is TGCAGTGCTAGTCATATTGGGACTAGGGGATATGAGCAGTTCTTC. J is TRBJ2-1 and V is TRBV20-1; 8 positions agree with TRBD2. V shed 3 bases, J shed 8 bases, and the junction held 12 bases outside the gene matches. CDR3 length equals 15 residues. Germline V CDR1 and CDR2: DFQATT, SNEGSKA (reference sequence).

This clone was counted between two and nine times. The rearrangement links TRBV12-3 or TRBV12-4 to TRBJ1-2; 7 positions agree with TRBD1. The V and J ends lost 3 bases and 8 bases, in that order; junction bases with no gene match: 3. There are 12 residues in the CDR3. CDR3 nucleotides: TGTGCCAGCAGTTTTTCAGGGGGGGGCTACACCTTC. Translated, it gives CASSFSGGGYTF.

The rearrangement links TRBV2 to TRBJ2-1; 10 bases fit TRBD2. Germline V gene lookup returns CDR1 SNHLY and CDR2 FYNNEI. The V segment lost 5 bases and the J segment 0 bases; nucleotides outside the gene matches: 22. The length of the CDR3 is 22 residues. CDR3 coding DNA: TGTGCCAGCAGTACCTCCAAACCCTTAGCGGGAGGCCGCCGAAGCTCCTACAATGAGCAGTTCTTC. This sequence encodes CASSTSKPLAGGRRSSYNEQFF.

This clone is medium-sized within its sample. The chain links TRBV11-3 to TRBJ2-1, with a weak D call TRBD2 (6 bases). Trimming cost V 5 bases and J 14 bases, with 16 bases left between them. The CDR3 runs to 12 residues. Looked up from germline, CDR1 is SGHNT and CDR2 is YENEEA. CDR3 coding DNA: TGTGCCAGCAGCGATGAAGCGGGCGTCAAGTTCTTC. It encodes CASSDEAGVKFF. The variable domain in full, completed from reference TRBV11-3 and TRBJ2-1, reads EAGVVQSPRYKIIEKKQPVAFWCNPISGHNTLYWYLQNLGQGPELLIRYENEEAVDDSQLPKDRFSAERLKGVDSTLKIQPAELGDSAVYLCASSDEAGVKFFGPGTRLTVL.

J is TRBJ2-1 and V is TRBV19; no definite D call. Between the trimmed V and J ends, which lost 0 bases and 5 bases, there was a span of 5 bases. This CDR3 comprises 13 residues. Germline V gene data show CDR1 as LNHDA and CDR2 as SQIVND (reference sequence). CDR3 amino acids: CASSIEWDNEQFF. CDR3 nucleotide sequence: TGTGCCAGTAGTATAGAGTGGGACAATGAGCAGTTCTTC.

The rearrangement joins TRBV3-1 (or the pseudogene TRBV3-2) to TRBJ2-2; D might be TRBD1 or TRBD2, each matching 5 bases. Trimming left V 3 bases short and J 5 bases short, with 7 bases between. The CDR3 loop spans 13 amino acids. The germline V gene encodes CDR1 LGHDT and CDR2 YNNKEL (reference sequence). The CDR3 DNA reads TGTGCCAGCAGCCAGAGGGGAACCGGGGAGCTGTTTTTT. As protein: CASSQRGTGELFF.

J is TRBJ1-4 and V is TRBV28, with 7 bases aligning to TRBD1. V lost 3 bases to trimming and J lost 8 bases; unmatched junction nucleotides: 6. This CDR3 contains 14 residues. Germline CDR1 is MDHEN and CDR2 is SYDVKM. CDR3 coding DNA: TGTGCCAGCAGTTTTACAGGGGTAGGAGAAAAACTGTTTTTT. It translates to CASSFTGVGEKLFF.

The rearrangement uses TRBV30 and TRBJ1-4; tentatively, D is TRBD1 (6 bases). The CDR3 contains 14 residues. CDR1 is GTSNPN, CDR2 SVGIG, per germline (reference sequence). V was shortened by 3 bases and J by 7 bases, with 15 bases between the two germline ends. CDR3 bases: TGTGCCTGGAGCCCGGGACAAATGGGTGAAAAACTGTTTTTT. It encodes CAWSPGQMGEKLFF.

This rearrangement joins TRBV19 to TRBJ1-5; TRBD1 matches at 9 bases. The V gene's germline CDR1 is LNHDA and CDR2 SQIVND (reference sequence). This CDR3 is built from 16 residues. The V segment lost 6 bases and the J segment 2 bases; nucleotides outside the gene matches: 8. This chain's CDR3 is CASSIQGAVGNQPQHF. The CDR3 region has the DNA TGTGCCAGTAGCATACAGGGGGCGGTGGGCAATCAGCCCCAGCATTTT.

The V gene is TRBV5-5, the J gene TRBJ1-1, with 9 bases lining up with TRBD1. Germline CDR1 SGHKS, CDR2 YYEKEE (reference sequence). Trimming cost V 2 bases and J 1 base; bases outside gene matches: 3. There are 15 residues in the CDR3. CDR3 in DNA: TGTGCCAGCAGCTTAGGACAGGGGCAGAACACTGAAGCTTTCTTT. This encodes CASSLGQGQNTEAFF.

The chain employs TRBV5-1 and TRBJ1-2, with unresolved D. Germline V gene lookup returns CDR1 SGHRS and CDR2 YFSETQ. CDR3 length: 15 residues. V lost 0 bases and J 4 bases, leaving 13 bases between the germline ends. CDR3 in amino acids: CASSLEQAASYGYTF. The CDR3 region has the DNA TGCGCCAGCAGCTTGGAGCAGGCCGCGAGCTATGGCTACACCTTC.

The J gene is TRBJ2-7, the V gene TRBV7-3; D remains unclear. The germline CDR1 and CDR2 sequences are SGHTA and FQGTGA. The V and J ends lost 2 bases and 2 bases respectively, with 7 bases between them. CDR3 length equals 13 residues. CDR3 bases: TGTGCCAGCAGCTTACAGGAAACCTACGAGCAGTACTTC. Its protein product is CASSLQETYEQYF.

The chain joins TRBV27 to TRBJ2-1; D remains ambiguous. The CDR3 is 13 residues long. Trimming shortened V by 5 bases and J by 7 bases, and 12 bases separated the two germline ends. The germline gives CDR1 MNHEY, CDR2 SMNVEV (reference sequence). The CDR3 sequence: CASSLWVRNEQFF. The CDR3 DNA is TGTGCCAGCAGTCTTTGGGTTCGGAATGAGCAGTTCTTC.

The chain employs TRBV11-2 and TRBJ2-7, with 7 bases lining up with TRBD1. V was pared by 5 bases and J by 6 bases, with 10 bases of the junction left unmatched. The CDR3 covers 14 residues. Germline loops: CDR1 SGHAT, CDR2 FQNNGV. The CDR3 here is CASSIWDSASEQYF. As DNA, the CDR3 is TGTGCCAGCAGCATATGGGACAGTGCAAGCGAGCAGTACTTC.

This clone turned up a few times. This chain uses TRBV3-1 (or the pseudogene TRBV3-2) with TRBJ2-5; D perhaps matches TRBD2 (6 bases). The length of the CDR3 is 13 residues. V shed 5 bases and J shed 5 bases, with 12 bases lying between them. Germline CDR1 and CDR2: LGHDT and YNNKEL (reference sequence). The CDR3 region has the DNA TGTGCCAGCAGCAGTAGAGGGAGGGAGACCCAGTACTTC. Protein: CASSSRGRETQYF.

The rearrangement links TRBV5-5 to TRBJ2-1, with 13 positions matching TRBD2. The junction had 7 bases not matched to a gene; V was cut back by 5 bases and J by 8 bases. The CDR3 consists of 15 residues. Germline lookup yields CDR1 SGHKS and CDR2 YYEKEE (reference sequence). CDR3 DNA sequence: TGTGCCAGCAGTTGGACTAGCGGGAGTATCTATGAGCAGTTCTTC. Translating it yields CASSWTSGSIYEQFF.

V gene TRBV5-1 combines with J gene TRBJ2-1, with TRBD2 matching over 8 bases. CDR1 SGHRS and CDR2 YFSETQ come from the germline V gene. The ends lost 2 bases at V and 9 bases at J; junction bases unmatched: 4. The length of the CDR3 is 13 residues. The CDR3 DNA is TGCGCCAGCAGCTTTGGCCTAGCGGGTGAGCAGTTCTTC. Its protein product is CASSFGLAGEQFF.

The V and J genes are TRBV5-1 and TRBJ1-3, with a possible D match to TRBD1 (6 bases). This CDR3 contains 21 residues. The germline CDR1 and CDR2 sequences are SGHRS and YFSETQ. Deletions cut 1 base from V and 0 bases from J, with 26 bases between. The CDR3 loop is CASSLRGGTPNLEDSGNTIYF. DNA for the CDR3: TGCGCCAGCAGCTTGAGAGGCGGGACACCGAATCTGGAGGACTCTGGAAACACCATATATTTT. Filled out from reference TRBV5-1 and TRBJ1-3, the complete variable domain reads KAGVTQTPRYLIKTRGQQVTLSCSPISGHRSVSWYQQTPGQGLQFLFEYFSETQRNKGNFPGRFSGRQFSNSRSEMNVSTLELGDSALYLCASSLRGGTPNLEDSGNTIYFGEGSWLTVV.

J is TRBJ2-7 and V is TRBV18, with 7 bases that match TRBD1. The germline CDR1 and CDR2 sequences are KGHSH and LQKENI. After removal of 4 bases from V and 5 bases from J, the junction contained 5 bases not matched to a gene. There are 13 residues in the CDR3. CDR3: CASSLGQFNEQYF. The DNA for the CDR3 is TGTGCCAGCTCACTGGGACAGTTCAACGAGCAGTACTTC. Drawing the rest from reference TRBV18 and TRBJ2-7, the complete variable domain is NAGVMQNPRHLVRRRGQEARLRCSPMKGHSHVYWYRQLPEEGLKFMVYLQKENIIDESGMPKERFSAEFPKEGPSILRIQQVVRGDSAAYFCASSLGQFNEQYFGPGTRLTVT.

The chain couples TRBV11-3 to TRBJ2-1; possible D gene TRBD1, 6 bases. Germline V gene sequence: CDR1 SGHNT, CDR2 YENEEA. V was cut by 3 bases and J by 0 bases, with 12 bases left in between. The CDR3 consists of 16 residues. The CDR3: CASSFGGPSSYNEQFF. In nucleotides, the CDR3 is TGTGCCAGCAGCTTTGGGGGCCCAAGCTCCTACAATGAGCAGTTCTTC.